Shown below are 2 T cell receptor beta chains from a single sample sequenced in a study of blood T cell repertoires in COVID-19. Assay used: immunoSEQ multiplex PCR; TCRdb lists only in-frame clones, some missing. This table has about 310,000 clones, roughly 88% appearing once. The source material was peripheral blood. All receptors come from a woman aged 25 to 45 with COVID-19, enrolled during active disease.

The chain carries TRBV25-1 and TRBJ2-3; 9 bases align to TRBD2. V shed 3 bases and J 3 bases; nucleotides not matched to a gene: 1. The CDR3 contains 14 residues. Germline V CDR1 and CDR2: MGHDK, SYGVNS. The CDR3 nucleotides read TGTGCCAGCAGTGATAGCGGGAGAACAGATACGCAGTATTTT. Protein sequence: CASSDSGRTDTQYF.

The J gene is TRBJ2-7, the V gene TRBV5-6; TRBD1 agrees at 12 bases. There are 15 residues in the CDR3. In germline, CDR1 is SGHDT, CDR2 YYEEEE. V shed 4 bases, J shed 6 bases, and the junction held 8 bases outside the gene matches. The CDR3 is CASSPGTGGAGEQYF. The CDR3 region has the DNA TGTGCCAGCAGCCCCGGGACAGGGGGCGCCGGCGAGCAGTACTTC.